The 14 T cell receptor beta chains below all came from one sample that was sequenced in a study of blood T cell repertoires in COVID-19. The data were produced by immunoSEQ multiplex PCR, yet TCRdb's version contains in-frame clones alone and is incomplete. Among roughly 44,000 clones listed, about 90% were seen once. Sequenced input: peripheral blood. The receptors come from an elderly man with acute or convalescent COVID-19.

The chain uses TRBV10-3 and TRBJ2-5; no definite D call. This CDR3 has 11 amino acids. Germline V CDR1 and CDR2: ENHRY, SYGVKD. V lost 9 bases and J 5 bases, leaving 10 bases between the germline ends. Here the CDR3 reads CAISTRETQYF. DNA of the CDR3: TGTGCCATTTCGACGCGGGAGACCCAGTACTTC.

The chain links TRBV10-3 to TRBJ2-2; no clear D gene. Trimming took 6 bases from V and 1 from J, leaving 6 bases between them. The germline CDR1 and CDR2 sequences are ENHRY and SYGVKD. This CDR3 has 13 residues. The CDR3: CAISDWNTGELFF. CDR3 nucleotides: TGTGCCATCAGCGACTGGAACACCGGGGAGCTGTTTTTT.

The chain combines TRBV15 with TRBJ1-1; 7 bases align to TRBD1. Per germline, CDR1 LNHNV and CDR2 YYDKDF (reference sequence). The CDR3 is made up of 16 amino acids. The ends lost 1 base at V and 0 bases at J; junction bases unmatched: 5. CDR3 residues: CATSRGQGAMNTEAFF. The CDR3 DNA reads TGTGCCACCAGCAGAGGACAGGGAGCGATGAACACTGAAGCTTTCTTT. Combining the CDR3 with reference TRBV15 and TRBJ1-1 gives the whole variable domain DAMVIQNPRYQVTQFGKPVTLSCSQTLNHNVMYWYQQKSSQAPKLLFHYYDKDFNNEADTPDNFQSRRPNTSFCFLDIRSPGLGDTAMYLCATSRGQGAMNTEAFFGQGTRLTVV.

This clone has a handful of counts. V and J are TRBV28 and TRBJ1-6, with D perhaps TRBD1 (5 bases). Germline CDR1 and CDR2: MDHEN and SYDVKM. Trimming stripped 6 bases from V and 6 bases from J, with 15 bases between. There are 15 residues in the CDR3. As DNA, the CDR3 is TGTGCCAGCAGGCCGCGGACACCAGTTAATTCACCCCTCCACTTT. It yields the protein CASRPRTPVNSPLHF.

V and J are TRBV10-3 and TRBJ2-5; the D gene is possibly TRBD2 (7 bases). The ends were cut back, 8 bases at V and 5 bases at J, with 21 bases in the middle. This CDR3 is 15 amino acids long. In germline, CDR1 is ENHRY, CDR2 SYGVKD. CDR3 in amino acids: CAISRRAEGGETQYF. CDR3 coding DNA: TGTGCCATCTCACGACGGGCTGAGGGGGGGGAGACCCAGTACTTC.

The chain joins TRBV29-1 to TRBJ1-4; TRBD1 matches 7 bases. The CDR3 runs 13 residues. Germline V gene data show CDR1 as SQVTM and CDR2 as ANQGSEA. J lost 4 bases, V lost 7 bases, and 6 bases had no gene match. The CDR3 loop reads CSASTGFNEKLFF. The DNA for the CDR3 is TGCAGCGCCTCGACAGGGTTTAATGAAAAACTGTTTTTT.

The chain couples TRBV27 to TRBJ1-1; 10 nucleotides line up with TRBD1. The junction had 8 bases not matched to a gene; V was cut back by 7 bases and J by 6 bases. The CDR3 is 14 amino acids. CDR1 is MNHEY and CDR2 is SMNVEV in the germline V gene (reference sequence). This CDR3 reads CASTDRGRFSEAFF. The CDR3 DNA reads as TGTGCCAGCACCGACAGGGGGCGTTTCTCTGAAGCTTTCTTT.

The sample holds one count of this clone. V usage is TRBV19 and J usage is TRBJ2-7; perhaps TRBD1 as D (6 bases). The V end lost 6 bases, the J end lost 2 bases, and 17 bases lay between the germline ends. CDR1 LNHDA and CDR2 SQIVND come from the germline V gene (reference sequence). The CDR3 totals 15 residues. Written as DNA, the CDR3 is TGTGCCAGTAGCCCACAGGGAGCAACCCCCTACGAGCAGTACTTC. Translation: CASSPQGATPYEQYF.

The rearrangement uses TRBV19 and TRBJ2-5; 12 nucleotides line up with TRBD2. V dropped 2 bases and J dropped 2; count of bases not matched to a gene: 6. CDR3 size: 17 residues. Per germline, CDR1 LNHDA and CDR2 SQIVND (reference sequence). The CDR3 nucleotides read TGTGCCAGTAGTATACCCGGACTAGCGGGGAAACAAGAGACCCAGTACTTC. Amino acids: CASSIPGLAGKQETQYF.

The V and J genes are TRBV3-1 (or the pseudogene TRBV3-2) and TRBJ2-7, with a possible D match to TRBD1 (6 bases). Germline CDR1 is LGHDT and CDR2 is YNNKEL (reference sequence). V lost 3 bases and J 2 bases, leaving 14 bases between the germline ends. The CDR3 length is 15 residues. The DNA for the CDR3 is TGTGCCAGCAGCCATTCTTACAGGGACGCCTACGAGCAGTACTTC. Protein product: CASSHSYRDAYEQYF.

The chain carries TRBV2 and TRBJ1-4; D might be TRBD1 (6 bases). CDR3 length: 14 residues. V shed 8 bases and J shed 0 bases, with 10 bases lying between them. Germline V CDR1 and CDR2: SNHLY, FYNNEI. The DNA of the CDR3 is TGTGCCAGCGTCTGGACAGCAACTAATGAAAAACTGTTTTTT. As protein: CASVWTATNEKLFF.

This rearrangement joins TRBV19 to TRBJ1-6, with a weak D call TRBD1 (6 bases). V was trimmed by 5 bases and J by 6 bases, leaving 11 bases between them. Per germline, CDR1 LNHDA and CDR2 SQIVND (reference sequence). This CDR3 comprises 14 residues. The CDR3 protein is CASSSQQGNSPLHF. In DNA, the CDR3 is TGTGCCAGTAGTTCACAACAGGGTAATTCACCCCTCCACTTT.

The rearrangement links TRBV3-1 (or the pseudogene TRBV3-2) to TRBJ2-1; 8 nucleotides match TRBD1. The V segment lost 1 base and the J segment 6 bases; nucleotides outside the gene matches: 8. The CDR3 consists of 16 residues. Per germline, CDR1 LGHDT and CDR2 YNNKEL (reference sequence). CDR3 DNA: TGTGCCAGCAGCCAAGCCCGGACAGGGCTAGGCAATGAGCAGTTCTTC. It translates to CASSQARTGLGNEQFF.

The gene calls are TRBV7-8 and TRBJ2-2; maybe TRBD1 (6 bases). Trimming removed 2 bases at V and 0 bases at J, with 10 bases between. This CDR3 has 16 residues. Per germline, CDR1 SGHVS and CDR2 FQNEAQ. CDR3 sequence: CASSLSGTTNTGELFF. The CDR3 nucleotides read TGTGCCAGCAGCTTATCCGGGACAACGAACACCGGGGAGCTGTTTTTT.